Listed below are T cell receptor beta chains from one sample, sequenced in a study of identifying expanded T cells in peripheral blood. Assay: immunoSEQ multiplex PCR; the TCRdb copy retains only in-frame clones and omits some. The table has roughly 100,000 clones, approximately 88% seen once. Source material: blood. The receptors here all came from a person between 18 and 75 years old in good health. Both conserved end residues are part of each CDR3. The D gene is left open where the match is weak. Part of the rows lack a size; the others show once, few, many or a class for expanded clones.

v_gene	j_gene	d_gene	abundance	CDR3nt	CDR3aa
TRBV20-1	TRBJ2-1	-	-	TGCAGTGCTAGAAGGTTGAATGAGCAGTTCTTC	CSARRLNEQFF
TRBV11-3	TRBJ2-3	TRBD1	-	TGTGCCAGCAGCCCCGGGACAGGCACAGATACGCAGTATTTT	CASSPGTGTDTQYF
TRBV5-4	TRBJ1-2	-	-	TGTGCCAGCAGCTTGCGGGCGGGGTATGGCTACACCTTC	CASSLRAGYGYTF
TRBV7-2	TRBJ2-7	TRBD2	-	TGTGCCAGCAGCTTAGGGACGGGGGGGAAGTCCTACGAGCAGTACTTC	CASSLGTGGKSYEQYF
TRBV18	TRBJ1-4	TRBD1	-	TGTGCCAGCTCACAAGGACAGGGGGGTGAAAAACTGTTTTTT	CASSQGQGGEKLFF
TRBV27	TRBJ1-4	-	-	TGTGCCAGCAGTTCGGAAAAACTGTTTTTT	CASSSEKLFF
TRBV7-9	TRBJ1-4	-	-	TGTGCCAGCAGCTTATTCGTAGAGGAAAAACTGTTTTTT	CASSLFVEEKLFF
TRBV9	TRBJ2-7	TRBD2	-	TGTGCCAGCAGCGTAGCCCATAGCGGGGGCCCAGACTACGAGCAGTACTTC	CASSVAHSGGPDYEQYF
TRBV19	TRBJ1-6	-	-	TGTGCCAGTAGTACACGACCCGGCTCGACGCCCCTCCACTTT	CASSTRPGSTPLHF
TRBV5-1	TRBJ2-2	TRBD1	-	TGCGCCAGCAGCTCTGACAGGGTAAACACCGGGGAGCTGTTTTTT	CASSSDRVNTGELFF
TRBV5-1	TRBJ2-7	TRBD2	-	TGCGCCAGCAGCTTGGGAAGCGGGGACGAGCAGTACTTC	CASSLGSGDEQYF
TRBV30	TRBJ2-5	-	-	TGTGCCTGGAGTGTACTCGGACAGTGGACGGAGACCCAGTACTTC	CAWSVLGQWTETQYF
TRBV19	TRBJ1-3	TRBD1	-	TGTGCCAGTAGTAGGGGGACAGGGGCGAACTCTGGAAACACCATATATTTT	CASSRGTGANSGNTIYF
TRBV5-1	TRBJ2-7	-	-	TGCGCCAGCAGCTTGTACGGATCCTACGAGCAGTACTTC	CASSLYGSYEQYF
TRBV15	TRBJ1-4	-	-	TGTGCCACCAGCAGGACAGCGGCTCCGACTAATGAAAAACTGTTTTTT	CATSRTAAPTNEKLFF
TRBV28	TRBJ2-7	-	once	TGTGCCAGCACCCTCTCACCGCGTGACGAGCAGTACTTC	CASTLSPRDEQYF
TRBV7-7	TRBJ2-1	TRBD2	-	TGTGCCAGCAGCTTATCTAGCGGGAGTAGCGATGAGCAGTTCTTC	CASSLSSGSSDEQFF
TRBV5-1	TRBJ1-1	-	-	TGCGCCAGCAGCTTGCCGGGGCGGAGGACTGAAGCTTTCTTT	CASSLPGRRTEAFF
TRBV19	TRBJ1-2	TRBD1	-	TGTGCCAGTACTCTTCCGGGACAGGGGGCGAGGGGCTACACCTTC	CASTLPGQGARGYTF
TRBV4-2	TRBJ1-1	-	-	TGTGCCAGCAGCCCGACGAACACTGAAGCTTTCTTT	CASSPTNTEAFF
TRBV5-5	TRBJ1-1	-	-	TGTGCCAGCAGCTTCCTGAGAACTGAAGCTTTCTTT	CASSFLRTEAFF
TRBV7-9	TRBJ2-1	TRBD2	-	TGTGCCAGCAGCTTAGGGCTAGCGGGGTCCAATGAGCAGTTCTTC	CASSLGLAGSNEQFF
TRBV6-5	TRBJ2-7	TRBD1	few	TGTGCCAGCAGTTACCGACGGGACAGGCCCTACGAGCAGTACTTC	CASSYRRDRPYEQYF
TRBV5-4	TRBJ2-7	-	once	TGTGCCAGCAGCTTGGGACAGGGAGGAACCGAGCAGTACTTC	CASSLGQGGTEQYF
TRBV7-3	TRBJ2-3	-	-	TGTGCCAGCAGCTCAATGCTGGGGGATACGCAGTATTTT	CASSSMLGDTQYF
TRBV7-9	TRBJ2-3	-	-	TGTGCCAGCACCATACTAGGGGACCAGGGGACGCAGTATTTT	CASTILGDQGTQYF
TRBV7-3	TRBJ2-4	-	-	TGTGCCAGCAGCTTACACAGGGCGGGCATTCAGTACTTC	CASSLHRAGIQYF
TRBV19	TRBJ1-1	-	-	TGTGCCAGTAGCAAAAAAGGAGGAGGGATGAACACTGAAGCTTTCTTT	CASSKKGGGMNTEAFF
TRBV27	TRBJ1-1	-	-	TGTGCCAGCAGTTTTGTCAGGGGTAATACTGAAGCTTTCTTT	CASSFVRGNTEAFF
TRBV7-9	TRBJ1-1	TRBD1	-	TGTGCCAGCAGCCCAGGACAGGGTCTCGGCACTGAAGCTTTCTTT	CASSPGQGLGTEAFF
TRBV25-1	TRBJ1-3	TRBD1	-	TGTGCCAGCAGGGAGACAGGGGGCGCTGGAAACACCATATATTTT	CASRETGGAGNTIYF
TRBV15	TRBJ2-1	TRBD1	-	TGTGCCACCAGCAGAGATTCGACAGGGGGCCGGGATGAGCAGTTCTTC	CATSRDSTGGRDEQFF
TRBV18	TRBJ2-1	TRBD2	-	TGTGCCAGCTCACCATTTACCGGGACTAGCGGGAAGAAGACCTACAATGAGCAGTTCTTC	CASSPFTGTSGKKTYNEQFF
TRBV14	TRBJ2-2	TRBD1	-	TGTGCCAGCAGCCAAGCTGGGACAGGGTCCGGGGAGCTGTTTTTT	CASSQAGTGSGELFF
TRBV28	TRBJ2-7	TRBD1	-	TGTGCCAGCAGTTTGGAAAAGACAGGGAACTACGAGCAGTACTTC	CASSLEKTGNYEQYF
TRBV5-6	TRBJ2-7	TRBD1	-	TGTGCCAGCAGCTTCACAGGGGGGACCTACGAGCAGTACTTC	CASSFTGGTYEQYF
TRBV5-1	TRBJ2-6	TRBD2	once	TGCGCCAGCAGCTTGGTCGCACTAGCGGGTTACTCTGGGGCCAACGTCCTGACTTTC	CASSLVALAGYSGANVLTF
TRBV6-6	TRBJ2-5	TRBD2	-	TGTGCCAGCAGTAAGGGACTACCCCAAGAGACCCAGTACTTC	CASSKGLPQETQYF
TRBV23-1	TRBJ2-3	TRBD2	once	TGCGCCAGCAGTCAATCCGTAGCGGGGGCCGACACAGATACGCAGTATTTT	CASSQSVAGADTDTQYF
TRBV10-2	TRBJ1-1	-	-	TGCGCCAGCAGGGATACAGCGAACACTGAAGCTTTCTTT	CASRDTANTEAFF
TRBV9	TRBJ2-7	TRBD2	-	TGTGCCAGCAGCTTGGGACTAGCGGGGGGGCCTATAAACGAGCAGTACTTC	CASSLGLAGGPINEQYF
TRBV4-1	TRBJ2-5	TRBD2	-	TGCGCCAGCACGAGAGGACTAGCGGGAGATGAGACCCAGTACTTC	CASTRGLAGDETQYF
TRBV4-2	TRBJ2-5	TRBD2	-	TGTGCCAGCAGCCAAGATGGCCGGCTAGCGGATGTGGGAGAGACCCAGTACTTC	CASSQDGRLADVGETQYF
TRBV28	TRBJ1-1	-	-	TGTGCCAGCAGTCCCCGCGGAACTGAAGCTTTCTTT	CASSPRGTEAFF
TRBV10-3	TRBJ1-1	TRBD1	-	TGTGCCTCTACGACAGGGGGCACTGAAGCTTTCTTT	CASTTGGTEAFF
TRBV6-1	TRBJ2-2	-	-	TGTGCCAGCAGTATACTAGAGGGCGGGGAGCTGTTTTTT	CASSILEGGELFF
TRBV7-3	TRBJ1-1	TRBD1	once	TGTGCCAGCAGCCAGGGGGCCCCGGGGGTAAACACTGAAGCTTTCTTT	CASSQGAPGVNTEAFF
TRBV28	TRBJ2-7	-	-	TGTGCCAGCAGTGTGACAGGCCCTAGGGAGCAGTACTTC	CASSVTGPREQYF
TRBV28	TRBJ1-1	-	-	TGTGCCAGCATCGCGGACTGGAACACTGAAGCTTTCTTT	CASIADWNTEAFF
TRBV6-5	TRBJ2-3	TRBD2	-	TGTGCCGCGAAACAGGGAGCGGGGGGCGCAGATACGCAGTATTTT	CAAKQGAGGADTQYF
TRBV7-9	TRBJ2-7	TRBD2	-	TGTGCCAGCAGCCCTCCCGGACTAGCGGGGATCTACGAGCAGTACTTC	CASSPPGLAGIYEQYF
TRBV5-1	TRBJ1-2	-	once	TGCGCCAGCAGCTCCCAACAGGGAAGGGAAAACTATGGCTACACCTTC	CASSSQQGRENYGYTF
TRBV7-9	TRBJ1-1	-	once	TGTGCCAGCGACCCGACGGGTTTCACTGAAGCTTTCTTT	CASDPTGFTEAFF
TRBV28	TRBJ1-1	-	-	TGTGCCAGCAGTTTCTCTGGAGGGAGCGCTTTCTTT	CASSFSGGSAFF